This passage covers 27 T cell receptor beta chains from one sample sequenced in a study of blood T cell repertoires in COVID-19. TCRdb's table, derived via immunoSEQ multiplex PCR, lists solely in-frame clones and lacks some. The table records some 87,000 clones, around 90% of them present only once. Sequenced input: peripheral blood. These receptors came from a woman aged 70-85 years with acute or convalescent COVID-19.

The J gene is TRBJ1-1, the V gene TRBV5-1; D is uncertain. CDR3 length equals 15 residues. Trimming removed 1 base at V and 3 bases at J, with 13 bases between. Germline V gene data show CDR1 as SGHRS and CDR2 as YFSETQ. The CDR3 here is CASSLPRTRDTEAFF. DNA for the CDR3: TGCGCCAGCAGCTTGCCCAGGACGCGGGACACTGAAGCTTTCTTT.

The genes are TRBV2 and TRBJ2-5, with 14 bases matching TRBD2. The CDR3 loop spans 16 amino acids. From germline, CDR1 is SNHLY and CDR2 FYNNEI. With V trimmed by 6 bases and J by 1 base, 4 bases remained unmatched. This chain's CDR3 is CASRGTSGRIQETQYF. As DNA, the CDR3 is TGTGCCAGCAGGGGGACTAGCGGGAGAATCCAAGAGACCCAGTACTTC.

The V and J genes are TRBV5-5 and TRBJ1-2; 7 nucleotides agree with TRBD1. The CDR3 spans 15 residues. With V trimmed by 2 bases and J by 4 bases, 8 bases remained unmatched. CDR1 SGHKS and CDR2 YYEKEE come from the germline V gene (reference sequence). The DNA for the CDR3 is TGTGCCAGCAGCTTTGGGGCGACAGGGACCTATGGCTACACCTTC. This sequence encodes CASSFGATGTYGYTF.

The chain recombines TRBV24-1 with TRBJ1-2, with D maybe TRBD1 (5 bases). The CDR3 sequence is 16 residues long. Germline CDR1 KGHDR, CDR2 SFDVKD. The germline V and J ends were trimmed by 4 bases and 2 bases, with 16 bases remaining between them. The CDR3 nucleotides read TGTGCCACCAGTGACCCGTACATCAAGGGGAACTATGGCTACACCTTC. This encodes CATSDPYIKGNYGYTF.

The chain couples TRBV18 to TRBJ1-4; TRBD1 agrees at 8 bases. Trimming cost V 6 bases and J 3 bases; bases outside gene matches: 3. The germline CDR1 and CDR2 sequences are KGHSH and LQKENI. This CDR3 has 14 amino acids. CDR3 protein: CASSLDRANEKLFF. CDR3 bases: TGTGCCAGCTCCCTGGACAGGGCTAATGAAAAACTGTTTTTT.

V gene TRBV3-1 (or the pseudogene TRBV3-2) combines with J gene TRBJ2-3, with 10 bases that match TRBD2. The germline gives CDR1 LGHDT, CDR2 YNNKEL (reference sequence). V shed 6 bases and J 2 bases; nucleotides not matched to a gene: 5. This CDR3 is 15 amino acids long. CDR3: CASSRTSGATDTQYF. In DNA, the CDR3 is TGTGCCAGCAGTCGAACTAGCGGGGCCACAGATACGCAGTATTTT.

This chain links TRBV10-3 with TRBJ1-5; 8 bases fit TRBD1. V lost 2 bases to trimming and J lost 0 bases; unmatched junction nucleotides: 0. Germline-derived CDR1 and CDR2 are ENHRY and SYGVKD. The CDR3 extends over 15 amino acids. This chain's CDR3 is CAISEGQGSNQPQHF. Here the CDR3 DNA reads TGTGCCATCAGTGAGGGACAGGGTAGCAATCAGCCCCAGCATTTT.

The chain employs TRBV19 and TRBJ2-1; D is possibly TRBD2 (6 bases). V lost 6 bases to trimming and J lost 0 bases, with 15 bases between them. The CDR3 is made up of 16 amino acids. The V gene's germline CDR1 is LNHDA and CDR2 SQIVND (reference sequence). The CDR3 sequence: CASRPPVGSSYNEQFF. CDR3 nucleotides: TGTGCCAGTAGACCCCCCGTCGGGAGCTCCTACAATGAGCAGTTCTTC. The whole variable domain, remainder taken from reference TRBV19 and TRBJ2-1, is DGGITQSPKYLFRKEGQNVTLSCEQNLNHDAMYWYRQDPGQGLRLIYYSQIVNDFQKGDIAEGYSVSREKKESFPLTVTSAQKNPTAFYLCASRPPVGSSYNEQFFGPGTRLTVL.

The rearrangement uses TRBV3-1 (or the pseudogene TRBV3-2) and TRBJ1-1; weak D call: TRBD1 (6 bases). Trimming removed 3 bases from V and 0 bases from J, with 11 bases in between. Germline V lookup: CDR1 LGHDT, CDR2 YNNKEL (reference sequence). This CDR3 is 15 amino acids long. The CDR3 DNA sequence: TGTGCCAGCAGCCAGTGGGACACTTTGAACACTGAAGCTTTCTTT. Translation gives CASSQWDTLNTEAFF.

The V gene is TRBV7-2, the J gene TRBJ2-1, with 12 bases identical to TRBD2. This CDR3 spans 15 amino acids. CDR1 is SGHTA and CDR2 is FQGNSA in the germline V gene. Trimming cost V 4 bases and J 8 bases; bases outside gene matches: 6. The DNA for the CDR3 is TGTGCCAGCAGCTCAACTAGCGGGGGGCCACATGAGCAGTTCTTC. Residues: CASSSTSGGPHEQFF.

The rearrangement uses TRBV28 and TRBJ2-2, with TRBD2 identical over 15 bases. Germline CDR1 is MDHEN and CDR2 is SYDVKM. J lost 2 bases, V lost 6 bases, and 4 bases had no gene match. CDR3 length equals 17 residues. DNA of the CDR3: TGTGCCAGCAGCCAGGGACTAGCGGGGGGAAACACCGGGGAGCTGTTTTTT. Its translation: CASSQGLAGGNTGELFF.

The rearrangement joins TRBV6-5 to TRBJ2-5, with TRBD2 as a possible D gene (6 bases). CDR3 size: 13 residues. From germline, CDR1 is MNHEY and CDR2 SVGAGI. V shed 4 bases and J shed 4 bases, with 10 bases lying between them. CDR3 sequence: CASSSGGGETQYF. CDR3 nucleotides: TGTGCCAGCAGTTCCGGGGGAGGAGAGACCCAGTACTTC.

The rearrangement joins TRBV5-5 to TRBJ2-2, with a weak D call TRBD1 (5 bases). The CDR3 consists of 16 residues. The V end was cut by 4 bases, the J end by 0 bases, with 13 bases between. CDR1 and CDR2 from the germline V gene are SGHKS and YYEKEE (reference sequence). The CDR3 coding sequence is TGTGCCAGCAGCCGATCCGACAGCCCGAACACCGGGGAGCTGTTTTTT. Amino acids: CASSRSDSPNTGELFF.

CDR3 in amino acids: CAWSVLGPGELFF. DNA for the CDR3: TGTGCCTGGAGTGTACTGGGGCCCGGGGAGCTGTTTTTT. V is TRBV30 and J is TRBJ2-2, with TRBD1 as a possible D gene (5 bases). The CDR3 runs 13 residues. Germline CDR1 and CDR2: GTSNPN and SVGIG (reference sequence). V gave up 0 bases and J gave up 6 bases, with 8 bases separating them.

The gene calls are TRBV4-1 and TRBJ2-2; possibly TRBD1 for D (6 bases). The V and J ends lost 1 base and 5 bases respectively, with 14 bases between them. CDR3 length: 16 residues. Germline V gene lookup returns CDR1 MGHRA and CDR2 YSYEKL. CDR3 residues: CASSQGGGHGTGELFF. CDR3 coding DNA: TGCGCCAGCAGCCAAGGAGGGGGACACGGTACCGGGGAGCTGTTTTTT.

CDR3 protein: CASSLDRFSREQYV. The CDR3 DNA follows: TGCGCCAGCAGCCTGGACAGGTTTTCACGGGAGCAGTACGTC. The rearrangement uses TRBV5-1 and TRBJ2-7; TRBD1 matches at 7 bases. This CDR3 comprises 14 residues. Germline loops: CDR1 SGHRS, CDR2 YFSETQ. The trim removed 4 bases at V and 7 bases at J, leaving 11 bases unmatched.

The chain combines TRBV6-5 with TRBJ1-5; D remains ambiguous. Trimming took off 5 bases at V and 2 bases at J, with 10 bases between the two ends. CDR3 length equals 14 residues. Germline V gene sequence: CDR1 MNHEY, CDR2 SVGAGI. CDR3 in DNA: TGTGCCAGCAGTAGGGCGGAGGGCAATCAGCCCCAGCATTTT. It translates to CASSRAEGNQPQHF.

V usage is TRBV27 and J usage is TRBJ2-7, with TRBD1 matching over 8 bases. The CDR3 consists of 16 residues. Trimming at V came to 5 bases and at J to 4 bases, leaving 13 bases not matched to a gene. Germline CDR1 reads MNHEY; CDR2 reads SMNVEV (reference sequence). In DNA form, the CDR3 reads TGTGCCAGCAGTAAAACCGACAGGGGAAGAACGTACGAGCAGTACGTC. This codes for CASSKTDRGRTYEQYV.

The rearrangement links TRBV5-1 to TRBJ1-1; 7 bases are a match to TRBD1. This CDR3 region has 12 residues. In germline, CDR1 is SGHRS, CDR2 YFSETQ. J lost 10 bases, V lost 4 bases, and 7 bases had no gene match. CDR3 residues: CASSPRQGAAFF. The CDR3 nucleotides are TGCGCCAGCAGCCCCAGACAGGGAGCAGCTTTCTTT. The full variable domain, completed using reference TRBV5-1 and TRBJ1-1, is KAGVTQTPRYLIKTRGQQVTLSCSPISGHRSVSWYQQTPGQGLQFLFEYFSETQRNKGNFPGRFSGRQFSNSRSEMNVSTLELGDSALYLCASSPRQGAAFFGQGTRLTVV.

The J gene is TRBJ1-6, the V gene TRBV28; D unresolved. V was cut by 4 bases and J by 7 bases, with 8 bases left in between. The CDR3 has 13 residues. Per germline, CDR1 MDHEN and CDR2 SYDVKM. The DNA of the CDR3 is TGTGCCAGCAGTTCGGACTGGAATTCACCCCTCCACTTT. Translated, it gives CASSSDWNSPLHF.

V usage is TRBV2 and J usage is TRBJ1-2; 9 nucleotides match TRBD1. This CDR3 is 15 amino acids long. Unmatched junction bases numbered 7, after V lost 6 bases and J lost 2 bases. Per germline, CDR1 SNHLY and CDR2 FYNNEI. CDR3: CASRSGTGTNYGYTF. DNA of the CDR3: TGTGCCAGCAGGTCCGGGACAGGGACCAACTATGGCTACACCTTC.

CDR3 DNA: TGCAGTGCTAGTCCATCGGGACAGCCCCACCAGACCCAGTACTTC. It is translated as CSASPSGQPHQTQYF. The chain joins TRBV20-1 to TRBJ2-5, with 7 bases aligning to TRBD1. V lost 3 bases to trimming and J lost 6 bases; unmatched junction nucleotides: 13. The CDR3 spans 15 residues. CDR1 DFQATT and CDR2 SNEGSKA come from the germline V gene (reference sequence).

The chain combines TRBV10-2 with TRBJ2-3; D is undetermined. This CDR3 has 12 residues. The germline V and J ends were trimmed by 5 bases and 2 bases, with 5 bases remaining between them. Germline lookup yields CDR1 WSHSY and CDR2 SAAADI. The CDR3 here is CASSRDTDTQYF. DNA of the CDR3: TGCGCCAGCAGTCGAGACACAGATACGCAGTATTTT.

The V call is TRBV2, the J call TRBJ2-3, with TRBD1 matching 7 bases. CDR3 size: 15 residues. The germline CDR1 and CDR2 sequences are SNHLY and FYNNEI. V lost 5 bases, J lost 0 bases, and 5 bases stayed unmatched. The DNA of the CDR3 is TGTGCCAGCAGTTTTCAGGGGGTCAGCACAGATACGCAGTATTTT. This gives the protein CASSFQGVSTDTQYF.

The gene calls are TRBV10-3 and TRBJ1-1; 7 nucleotides agree with TRBD1. Germline V lookup: CDR1 ENHRY, CDR2 SYGVKD. V dropped 2 bases and J dropped 6; count of bases not matched to a gene: 3. The CDR3 runs to 13 residues. The CDR3 is CAISEDRVAEAFF. The DNA for the CDR3 is TGTGCCATCAGTGAGGACAGGGTGGCTGAAGCTTTCTTT.

The rearrangement links TRBV5-3 to TRBJ1-6, with 7 nucleotides matching TRBD1. TRBV5-3 carries the ORF label, with uncertain function. Trimming cost V 5 bases and J 4 bases; bases outside gene matches: 9. The CDR3 runs to 16 residues. CDR3 sequence reads: CARSSGTDYYNSPLHF. As DNA, the CDR3 is TGTGCCAGAAGTTCCGGGACAGATTATTATAATTCACCCCTCCACTTT.

The rearrangement joins TRBV27 to TRBJ2-1, with 8 positions matching TRBD1. The CDR3 is 12 residues long. Trimming cost V 8 bases and J 10 bases; bases outside gene matches: 7. In germline, CDR1 is MNHEY, CDR2 SMNVEV (reference sequence). In nucleotides, the CDR3 is TGTGCCAGCGAGAACAGGGGGGAAGAGCAGTTCTTC. Its protein is CASENRGEEQFF.